This paragraph covers one TCR beta chain sequence. There is no known antigen for this receptor. The record has no base qualities; no much larger clone is one base away. This record comes from a study of glioma-infiltrating T cells after dendritic cell vaccination (dated by TCRdb to between 2015 and 2016). A note on the overall study: The cohort comprised 15 or so glioblastoma patients from Phase I and II dendritic cell vaccination trials, 9 newly diagnosed and 6 with recurrent disease. Survival after dendritic cell vaccination was correlated with TCR sequencing metrics, such as TIL content and the overlap between tumor and blood repertoires. The vaccine was prepared from monocyte-derived dendritic cells that were cultured for approximately seven days with IL-4 and GM-CSF and then pulsed overnight with autologous tumor lysate. Patients received autologous tumor lysate-pulsed dendritic cell vaccination between about 2002 and 2012. Each patient got three intradermal injections of the dendritic cell vaccine, spaced at biweekly intervals, in the arm below the axilla. Tumor-infiltrating lymphocyte content was quantified and tumor and blood repertoires were compared in dendritic cell-vaccinated glioblastoma patients by deep sequencing of TCR beta CDR3 regions. What the research found in general, with its limitations: The cohort was small and heterogeneous, only a few patients had full blood and tumor sets, and even fewer had initial-recurrent tumor pairs. After dendritic cell vaccination, a higher estimated pretreatment TIL content predicted longer time to progression and overall survival. The three-group TCR overlap response model was described as speculative and requiring prospective validation. No direct relationship between TCR clonality and survival was found, suggesting a diverse polyclonal response may matter.

Using the immunoSEQ assay, TCRB CDR3 regions were amplified from 2 to 2.5 micrograms of genomic DNA, or from all available DNA when less than that was on hand. Multiplex PCR used 60 forward primers for TCR V beta segments and 13 reverse primers for J beta segments. To estimate reads per starting template, synthetic control templates were spiked into each sample at limiting dilution. Sequencing produced 87 bp reads on the Illumina HiSeq System. Under the source paper's analysis protocol: PCR and sequencing errors were removed by a nearest neighbor algorithm that merged closely related sequences. TCR overlap was defined as the percentage of unique tumor TCR beta sequences that were also found in the peripheral blood of the same patient. TCRdb limited this immuneACCESS table to in-frame rearrangements with V and J called. A share of clones is missing; checked studies link under half to unresolved V genes, and the rest is unexplained. V, J and clone size derive from that table, while D and trimming were established from the DNA sequence. Present in this sample are about 58,000 clones, over 65% of which were seen just once. The ten largest clones represent around 8.5% of the sample.

The germline V end is reduced by 3 bases and the J end by 3 bases; junction bases left unmatched: 6. From its cysteine to its phenylalanine, the CDR3 spans 15 amino acids. Only CDR3 DNA is held: 45 bases, read in frame from base 1. CDR1 is given as SEHNR and CDR2 as FQNEAQ, both from the germline V gene (reference sequence). The label giving this sample's time point can be read as: after dendritic cell vaccination, including at tumor progression/relapse. Selection of patients required sufficient residual fresh-frozen tumor tissue and over two years of available survival data. Molecular status otherwise varied across the glioblastoma patients, but none of them carried an isocitrate dehydrogenase mutation. PBMC were collected before vaccination, two weeks after the third vaccination, and at tumor progression when it occurred. The Qiagen DNeasy Blood extraction Kit was used to extract genomic DNA.

This TCR derives from a human donor with glioblastoma. The specimen was blood, collected after dendritic cell vaccination. The chain is encoded by TRBV7-9 joined to TRBJ2-3; 7 junctional bases match TRBD2. The encoded CDR3 is CASSFSGTETDTQYF. The nucleotide sequence reads as follows: TGTGCCAGCAGCTTCAGCGGGACGGAGACAGATACGCAGTATTTT.